This TCR beta chain was identified in a study of blood T cells in healthy people across ages. Study-wide findings and caveats: PBMCs were not sorted, which prevented a conclusive comparison of naive versus antigen-experienced cells. The study lacked donor CMV status, which possibly confounded expanded clonotype changes.

This CDR3 is 12 amino acids long. Germline lookup yields CDR1 LGHDT and CDR2 YNNKEL (reference sequence). The V and J ends lost 1 base and 12 bases respectively, with 12 bases between them. A word on this clonotype: Its antigen remains unidentified.

Primers used in a second PCR of about 6 to 11 cycles were a sample-barcoded 5' primer and a J-beta primer mix. Each cDNA molecule was tagged by a template-switch adaptor with 12 random nucleotides. Every individual sample yielded 3 million or more paired-end reads (each containing CDR3). TCRdb processed the 5' RACE reads anew with MiXCR; each CDR3 protein has one entry. Among about 1,500,000 distinct CDR3 sequences listed, 42% were seen once. Sequencing used blood. This receptor was identified in a woman aged 18 to 35 in good health. The chain joins TRBV3-1 to TRBJ2-5; tentatively, D is TRBD1 (6 bases). The chain's CDR3 is CASSQGGTWEYF. DNA of the CDR3: TGTGCCAGCAGCCAAGGTGGGACATGGGAGTACTTC.